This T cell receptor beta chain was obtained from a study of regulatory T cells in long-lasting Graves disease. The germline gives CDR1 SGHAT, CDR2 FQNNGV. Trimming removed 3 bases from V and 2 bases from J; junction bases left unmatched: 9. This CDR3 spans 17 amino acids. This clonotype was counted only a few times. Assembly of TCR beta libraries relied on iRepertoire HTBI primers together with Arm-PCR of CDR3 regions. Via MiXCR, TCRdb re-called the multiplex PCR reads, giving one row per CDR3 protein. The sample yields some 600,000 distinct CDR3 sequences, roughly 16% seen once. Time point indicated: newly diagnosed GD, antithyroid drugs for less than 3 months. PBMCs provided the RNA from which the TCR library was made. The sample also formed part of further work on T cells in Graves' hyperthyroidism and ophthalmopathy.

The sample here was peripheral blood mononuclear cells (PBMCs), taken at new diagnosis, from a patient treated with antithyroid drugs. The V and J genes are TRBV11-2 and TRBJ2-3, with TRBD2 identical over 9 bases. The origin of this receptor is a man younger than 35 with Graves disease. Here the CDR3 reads CASSLDETSGPTDTQYF. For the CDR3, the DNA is TGTGCCAGCAGCTTGGATGAGACTAGCGGCCCCACAGATACGCAGTATTTT.